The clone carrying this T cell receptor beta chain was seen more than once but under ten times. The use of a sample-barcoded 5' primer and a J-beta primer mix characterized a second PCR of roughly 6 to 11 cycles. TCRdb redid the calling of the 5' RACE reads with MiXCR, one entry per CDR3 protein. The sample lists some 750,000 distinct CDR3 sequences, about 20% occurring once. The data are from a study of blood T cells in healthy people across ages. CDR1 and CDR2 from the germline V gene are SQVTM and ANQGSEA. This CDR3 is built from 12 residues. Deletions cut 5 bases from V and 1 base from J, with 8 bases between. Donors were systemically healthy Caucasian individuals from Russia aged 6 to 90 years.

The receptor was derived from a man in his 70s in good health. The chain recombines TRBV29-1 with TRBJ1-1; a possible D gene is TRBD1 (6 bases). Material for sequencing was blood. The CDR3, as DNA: TGCAGCGTTATACAGGGGAACACTGAAGCTTTCTTT. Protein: CSVIQGNTEAFF.